This T cell receptor beta chain was recorded in a study of T cells in Graves' hyperthyroidism and ophthalmopathy (dated by TCRdb to the late 2010s). About the study as a whole: Peripheral blood was collected at initial diagnosis, before any treatment. The roughly 90 discovery patients were divided at random into training and test sets in a 7:3 ratio. Whether ophthalmopathy could be predicted prospectively was tested in an independent validation cohort made up of 18 to 20 hyperthyroidism patients plus 17 patients who later progressed to ophthalmopathy. TCR Vbeta CDR3 sequencing of some 140 peripheral blood samples (over 40 ophthalmopathy, around 80 hyperthyroidism and 17 progressor patients) is reported in the paper. In addition, the study compared T-cell repertoires in thyroid tissue and in blood from roughly 6 Graves' hyperthyroidism patients. After sampling, hyperthyroidism patients received methimazole starting at 30 mg daily, and ophthalmopathy patients received high-dose intravenous methylprednisolone. To identify TCR V-J signatures that set the groups apart, the researchers used a discovery cohort of approximately 98 patients, made up of 43 with Graves' ophthalmopathy and 55 to 65 with stable Graves' hyperthyroidism.

CDR1 is given as LNHDA and CDR2 as SQIVND, both from the germline V gene (reference sequence). Trimming at the junction amounts to 8 bases on V and 4 bases on J, and the germline ends lie 12 bases apart. Reading from cysteine to phenylalanine, the CDR3 counts 13 amino acids. Only the CDR3 part of the read is kept: 39 bases, read in frame from the first base. The TCR beta CDR3 regions were amplified from RNA transcripts. The first round of RT-PCR for the TCR CDR3 was performed with the HTBI primer set and the Qiagen OneStep RT-PCR kit. A second multiplex PCR round built the libraries, followed by size selection and purification. Sequencing of the libraries was done on an Illumina HiSeq2000 using paired-end 100 bp reads. Under the source paper's analysis protocol: Raw data were processed with SOAPnuke, discarding reads with adapters, uncalled bases, mean Phred below 15, or no exact constant-primer or identifier match. High-quality paired reads were merged using COPE v1.2.5, and each unique nucleotide sequence was defined as a clonotype. MiTCR v1.1 was used to align the clonotypes against IMGT TRBV, TRBD and TRBJ reference segments. The analysis was restricted to V-J combinations with a frequency above 0.0001, which together covered about 99% of the repertoires. A TCS score was defined as the ratio between F50 (clonal expansion) and ExV (chaos), using BLOSUM62-based TCRdist between CDR3 peptides within each V-J. Welch's t-statistics and random forest reduced fewer than 550 V-J features to 10 to 15, which were used in a naive Bayes classifier (R e1071). The raw public reads went through TCRdb reprocessing: fastp at Q25, MiXCR clone calling, in-frame beta chains kept. Rows are unified per CDR3 protein, each entry keeping the most common DNA and genes. The V and J calls follow TCRdb's processing rather than the paper's. For this sample the table gives roughly 380,000 distinct CDR3 sequences, of which roughly 20% were detected only once. In total, the top ten clones hold 15% to 17% of the sample.

Ophthalmopathy patients had moderately to severely active disease, Clinical Activity Score of at least 3, NOSPECS grade of at least 4, and duration under 3 months. Patients with uncontrolled infections, other autoimmune diseases, pregnancy or lactation were excluded. Diagnoses were based on clinical symptoms, serum thyroxine and TRAb, thyroid ultrasound and orbital computed tomography. PBMCs were isolated from roughly 10 ml of fresh peripheral blood by Ficoll-Paque density gradient centrifugation. Trizol reagent was used to extract total RNA, and RNA quality was then checked on an Agilent 2100 Bioanalyzer. There are many counts of this clonotype. The antigen this receptor binds is unknown. Per-base quality was not reported, and no clone a single base away is much larger than it. Findings and caveats that apply to the study as a whole: Most expanded thyroid clonotypes (frequency above 0.001) were also found in blood, which suggests that blood repertoires may mirror thyroid immune responses. Sample size was not statistically predetermined, and blinding of investigators to group allocation was not performed. In validation, the model predicted progression to ophthalmopathy with 55% to 71% sensitivity and less than 80% specificity, a median of approximately 6.7 months before onset. A model built on a 13 V-J signature distinguished ophthalmopathy from stable hyperthyroidism, reaching roughly 88% sensitivity and 81.08% specificity in cross-validation and 80%/75% in testing.

The clonotype was recovered from a woman in her forties with Graves' ophthalmopathy. The sequence is built from TRBV19 and TRBJ1-5; TRBD1 is possibly the D segment (5 matching bases). The specimen sequenced was blood. The DNA sequence follows: TGTGCCAGTCATACAGGCTATAATCAGCCCCAGCATTTT. It translates as CASHTGYNQPQHF. The reference TRBV19 and TRBJ1-5 proteins fill in what lies around the CDR3, so the full variable domain reads DGGITQSPKYLFRKEGQNVTLSCEQNLNHDAMYWYRQDPGQGLRLIYYSQIVNDFQKGDIAEGYSVSREKKESFPLTVTSAQKNPTAFYLCASHTGYNQPQHFGDGTRLSIL.